This record covers a single TCR beta chain. The sample holds many counts of this clonotype. The specificity of this receptor is unknown. Base-call qualities are not available, and no considerably larger clone is one nucleotide away. The CDR3 runs 14 residues from the cysteine to the phenylalanine. The DNA shown is the 42-base CDR3, in frame from base 1. From V the trimming removes 6 bases and from J it removes 1 base, while the gene matches leave 8 bases of the junction unaccounted for. Sequences DFQATT (CDR1) and SNEGSKA (CDR2) are obtained from the germline V gene (reference sequence). What the treatment or condition label conveys for this sample: allogeneic hematopoietic cell transplantation with graft depleted of TCRalphabeta T cells and CD19 B cells. The transplant recipients were children given TCRalphabeta/CD19-depleted allogeneic hematopoietic cell grafts. These data are taken from a study of T-cell reconstitution after alpha-beta-depleted transplantation in children (dated by TCRdb to the mid-2010s). In terms of the full investigation: The study quantitatively tracked T-cell immune reconstitution after TCRalphabeta/CD19-depleted allogeneic hematopoietic cell transplantation in children using TCR repertoire profiling.

Libraries were built with PCR. The listed sequencing device is Illumina HiSeq 2500. To normalize quantification of the TCRbeta repertoire, the TCR libraries were built with molecular barcoding that relied on unique molecular identifiers. Using fastp trimming at Q25 and MiXCR clonotype assembly, TCRdb reanalyzed the public sequencing data and kept in-frame beta chains. Rows merge per CDR3 protein into single entries with the most common DNA and genes. The sample records hundreds of thousands of distinct CDR3 sequences, roughly 25% of which are singletons. The biggest ten clones account for about 2.8% of the sample. General conclusions and limits of the study: Over the following months the frequencies of hyperexpanded clones went down, and after one year T-cell counts and TCRbeta diversity were mostly credited to newly produced T cells. In some patients, the high TCRbeta diversity seen at day 60 was put down to recipient T cells and intrathymic progenitors that had survived conditioning. About two months after transplant, the apparently early recovery of alphabetaT-cell counts reportedly depended on just several hundred clones that had expanded rapidly and came from non-depleted graft cells.

This TCR was recovered from a girl aged 2 to 9 with Fanconi anemia, due to receive a stem cell transplant. The sequence links TRBV20-1 to TRBJ2-5; TRBD2 lines up with 7 middle nucleotides. The input for sequencing was PBMCs, taken before TCRalphabeta/CD19-depleted stem cell transplant. The DNA reads TGCAGTGCCCGAGGCGGGACTACCCAAGAGACCCAGTACTTC. It encodes CSARGGTTQETQYF.